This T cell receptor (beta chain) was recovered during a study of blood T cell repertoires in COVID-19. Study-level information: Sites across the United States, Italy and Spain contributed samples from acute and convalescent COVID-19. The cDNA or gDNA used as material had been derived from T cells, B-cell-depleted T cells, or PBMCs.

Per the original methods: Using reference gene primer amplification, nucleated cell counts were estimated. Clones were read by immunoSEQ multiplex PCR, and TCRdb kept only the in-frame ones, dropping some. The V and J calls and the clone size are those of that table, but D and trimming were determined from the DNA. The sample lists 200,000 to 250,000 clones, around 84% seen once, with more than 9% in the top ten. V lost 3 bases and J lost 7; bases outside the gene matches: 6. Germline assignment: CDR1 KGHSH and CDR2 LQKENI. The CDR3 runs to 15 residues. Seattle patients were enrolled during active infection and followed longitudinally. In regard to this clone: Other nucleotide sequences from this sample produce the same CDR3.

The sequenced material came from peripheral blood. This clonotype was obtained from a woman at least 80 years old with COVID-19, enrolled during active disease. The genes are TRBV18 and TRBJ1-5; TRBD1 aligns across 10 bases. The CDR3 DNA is TGTGCCAGCTCACCCGGGACAGGGGTCGGACAGCCCCAGCATTTT. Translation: CASSPGTGVGQPQHF. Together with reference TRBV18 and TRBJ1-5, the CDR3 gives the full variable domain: NAGVMQNPRHLVRRRGQEARLRCSPMKGHSHVYWYRQLPEEGLKFMVYLQKENIIDESGMPKERFSAEFPKEGPSILRIQQVVRGDSAAYFCASSPGTGVGQPQHFGDGTRLSIL.